This TCR beta chain was retrieved from a study of PD-1 blockade in classical Hodgkin lymphoma. General study results and limits: Unlike CD8+ TCR diversity, which did not rise significantly by C4D1, CD4+ TCR diversity did. Exclusion covered patients beginning nivolumab under 1 year post-ASCT. Lower baseline TCR diversity marked trial partial responders and progressors. Baseline TCR diversity was reportedly lower in newly diagnosed patients than healthy donors.

This clone appeared once. Antigen unknown. Time point indicated: cycle 4 day 1 (C4D1), after 6 weeks of nivolumab. Following autologous stem cell transplantation, relapse occurred in every patient, and exposure to brentuximab vedotin varied. Sequencing used immunoSEQ multiplex PCR; TCRdb keeps in-frame clones, though not all of them. The top ten hold roughly 2% of the sample, which has 75,000 to 100,000 clones, around 93% seen once. With 2 bases removed from V and 5 bases from J, the gap between germline ends came to 15 bases. Germline V gene sequence: CDR1 GTSNPN, CDR2 SVGIG (reference sequence). The CDR3 extends over 14 amino acids.

The rearrangement links TRBV30 to TRBJ1-1, with D possibly TRBD1 on 5 matching bases. Sequencing used peripheral blood mononuclear cells (PBMCs), obtained before the fourth cycle of nivolumab. The clonotype was recovered from a human donor with classical Hodgkin lymphoma. In DNA form, the CDR3 reads TGTGCCTGGAGTCCCGGCGGGGGTAGGACTGAAGCTTTCTTT. It encodes CAWSPGGGRTEAFF.